This T cell receptor (beta chain) was sequenced for a study of T cells in Graves' hyperthyroidism and ophthalmopathy. Findings of the study overall: Most expanded thyroid clonotypes above 0.001 also appeared in blood. From stable hyperthyroidism, ophthalmopathy was separated by a 13 V-J model.

This CDR3 is 17 amino acids long. With V trimmed by 2 bases and J by 4 bases, 6 bases remained unmatched. CDR1 is SGHAT, CDR2 FQNNGV, per germline. About this clonotype: Its antigen is still unknown. A much larger clone sits a single nucleotide away, making a read error possible.

Authors of the study amplified TCR beta CDR3 regions from RNA transcripts. Researchers ran a first-round RT-PCR on the TCR CDR3 using the HTBI primer set. TCRdb redid the calling of the multiplex PCR reads with MiXCR, one entry per CDR3 protein. The data contain roughly 660,000 distinct CDR3 sequences, roughly 17% of them singletons. Graves' hyperthyroidism was deemed stable given no ophthalmopathy progression within 18 months. Uncontrolled infection, other autoimmune disease, pregnancy or lactation excluded patients. V and J are TRBV11-2 and TRBJ2-3; 13 nucleotides line up with TRBD2. This TCR derives from a man in his fifties or sixties with Graves' hyperthyroidism. The sample consisted of blood. Here the CDR3 DNA reads TGTGCCAGCAGCTTAACCGGACTAGCGGGGGCCGCAGATACGCAGTATTTT. This sequence encodes CASSLTGLAGAADTQYF.